Sequencing of this TCR beta chain was carried out in a study of T cell responses to AZD1222 COVID-19 vaccine. General observations from the study: Spike-specific TCR breadth and depth were elevated following two AZD1222 doses. Baseline seropositivity occurred in only 5 to 7 AZD1222 recipients. Close to half of all spike-specific TCRs reportedly target regions of the variants that are unmutated. Females outnumbered males among donors, who were mostly white British; clonal diversity was possibly underestimated.

As to this clone: Antigen specificity is unknown.

Only in-frame clones appear in the TCRdb table, and some are missing; sequencing was by immunoSEQ multiplex PCR. This sample has about 94,000 clones, with nearly 90% found just once. Germline V gene data show CDR1 as SNHLY and CDR2 as FYNNEI. The CDR3 covers 15 residues. V lost 2 bases, J lost 4 bases, and 12 bases lay in between. The V gene is TRBV2, the J gene TRBJ1-3; D is undetermined. This receptor was obtained from an adult in good health. The sample was peripheral blood, taken on day 0 of AZD1222 vaccination. This CDR3 is CASSEIGPDGNTIYF. The CDR3 nucleotides read TGTGCCAGCAGTGAAATTGGGCCGGACGGAAACACCATATATTTT.